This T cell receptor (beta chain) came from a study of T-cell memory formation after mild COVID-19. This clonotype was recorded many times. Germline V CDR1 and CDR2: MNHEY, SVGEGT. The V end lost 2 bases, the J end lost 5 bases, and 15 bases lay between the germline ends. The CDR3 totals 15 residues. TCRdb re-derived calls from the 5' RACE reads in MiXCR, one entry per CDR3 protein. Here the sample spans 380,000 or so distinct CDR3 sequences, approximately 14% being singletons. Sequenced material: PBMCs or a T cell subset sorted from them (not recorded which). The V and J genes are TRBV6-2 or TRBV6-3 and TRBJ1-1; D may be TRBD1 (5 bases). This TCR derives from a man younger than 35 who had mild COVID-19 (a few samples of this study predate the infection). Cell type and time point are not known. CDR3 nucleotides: TGTGCCAGCAGTTACCATGGGGCTGTTCGTACTGAAGCTTTCTTT. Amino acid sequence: CASSYHGAVRTEAFF.